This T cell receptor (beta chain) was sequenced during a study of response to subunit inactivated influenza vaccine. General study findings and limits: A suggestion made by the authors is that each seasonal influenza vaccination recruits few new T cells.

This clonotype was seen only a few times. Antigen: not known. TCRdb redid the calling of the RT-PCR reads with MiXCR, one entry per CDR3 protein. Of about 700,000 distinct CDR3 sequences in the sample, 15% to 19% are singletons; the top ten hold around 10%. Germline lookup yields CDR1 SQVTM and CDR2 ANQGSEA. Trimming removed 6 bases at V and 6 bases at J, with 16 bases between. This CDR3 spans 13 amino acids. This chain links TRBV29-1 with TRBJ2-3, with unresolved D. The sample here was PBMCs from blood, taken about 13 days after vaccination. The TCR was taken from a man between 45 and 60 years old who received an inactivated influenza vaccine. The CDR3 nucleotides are TGCAGCGTCGTTCCAACTCCGACCGATACGCAGTATTTT. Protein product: CSVVPTPTDTQYF.